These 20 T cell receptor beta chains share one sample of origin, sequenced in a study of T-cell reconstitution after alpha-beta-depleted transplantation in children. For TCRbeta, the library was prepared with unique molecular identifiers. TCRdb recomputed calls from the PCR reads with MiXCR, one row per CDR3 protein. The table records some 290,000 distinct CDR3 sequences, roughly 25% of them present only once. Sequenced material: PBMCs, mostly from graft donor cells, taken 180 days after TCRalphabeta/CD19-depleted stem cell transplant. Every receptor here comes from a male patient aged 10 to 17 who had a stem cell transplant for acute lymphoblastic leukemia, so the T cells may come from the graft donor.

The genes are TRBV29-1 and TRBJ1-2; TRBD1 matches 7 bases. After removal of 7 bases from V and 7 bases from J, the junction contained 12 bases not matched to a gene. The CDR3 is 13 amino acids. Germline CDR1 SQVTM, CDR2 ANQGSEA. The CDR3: CSARTLQGGGYTF. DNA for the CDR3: TGCAGCGCTAGGACACTGCAGGGGGGTGGCTACACCTTC.

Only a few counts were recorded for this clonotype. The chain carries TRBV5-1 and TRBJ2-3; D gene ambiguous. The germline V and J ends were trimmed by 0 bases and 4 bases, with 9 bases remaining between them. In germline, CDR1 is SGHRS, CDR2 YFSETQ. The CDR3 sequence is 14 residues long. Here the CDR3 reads CASSLELPADTQYF. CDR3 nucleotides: TGCGCCAGCAGCTTGGAATTGCCCGCAGATACGCAGTATTTT.

The CDR3 DNA reads as TGCGCCAGCAGTTTAAATCACGGAGGAGCCGGGGAGCTGTTTTTT. Protein product: CASSLNHGGAGELFF. V and J are TRBV5-1 and TRBJ2-2; D might be TRBD2 (5 bases). This CDR3 region has 15 residues. The germline V and J ends were trimmed by 5 bases and 6 bases, with 17 bases remaining between them. Germline values: CDR1 SGHRS, CDR2 YFSETQ.

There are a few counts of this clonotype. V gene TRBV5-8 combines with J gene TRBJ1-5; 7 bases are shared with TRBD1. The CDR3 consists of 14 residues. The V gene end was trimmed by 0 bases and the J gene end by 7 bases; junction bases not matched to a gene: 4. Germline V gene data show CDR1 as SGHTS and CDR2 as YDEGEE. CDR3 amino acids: CASSLGQGWQPQHF. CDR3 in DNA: TGTGCCAGCAGCTTGGGACAGGGCTGGCAGCCCCAGCATTTT.

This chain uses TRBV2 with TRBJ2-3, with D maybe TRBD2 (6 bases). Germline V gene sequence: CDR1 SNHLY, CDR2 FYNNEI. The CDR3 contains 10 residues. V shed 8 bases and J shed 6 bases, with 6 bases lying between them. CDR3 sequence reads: CASGRDTQYF. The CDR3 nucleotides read TGTGCCAGCGGGAGGGATACGCAGTATTTT.

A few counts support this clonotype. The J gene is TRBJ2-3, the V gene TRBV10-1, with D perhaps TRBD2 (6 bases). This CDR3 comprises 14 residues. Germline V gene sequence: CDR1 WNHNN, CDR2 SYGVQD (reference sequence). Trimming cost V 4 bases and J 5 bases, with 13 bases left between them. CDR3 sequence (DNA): TGCGCCAGCAGTGCCCCGGGAGAGAGAGATACGCAGTATTTT. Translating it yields CASSAPGERDTQYF.

The DNA of the CDR3 is TGCGCCAGCAGCTTGGTGATTAGCGGGAGATTAGGCTCCTACGAGCAGTACTTC. This codes for CASSLVISGRLGSYEQYF. V gene TRBV5-1 combines with J gene TRBJ2-7, with 9 nucleotides matching TRBD2. Trimming took 0 bases from V and 0 from J; bases not matched to a gene: 10. This CDR3 has 18 amino acids. The germline gives CDR1 SGHRS, CDR2 YFSETQ.

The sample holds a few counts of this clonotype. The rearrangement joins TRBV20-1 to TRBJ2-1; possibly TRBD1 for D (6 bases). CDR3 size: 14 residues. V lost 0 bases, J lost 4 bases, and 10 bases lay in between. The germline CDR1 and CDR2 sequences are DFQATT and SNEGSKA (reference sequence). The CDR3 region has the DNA TGCAGTGCTAGAGATGGCACAGGGTACAATGAGCAGTTCTTC. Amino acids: CSARDGTGYNEQFF.

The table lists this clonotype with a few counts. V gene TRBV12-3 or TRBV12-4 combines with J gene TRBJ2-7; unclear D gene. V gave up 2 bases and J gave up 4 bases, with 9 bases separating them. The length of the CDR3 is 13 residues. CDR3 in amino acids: CASSLSPNYEQYF. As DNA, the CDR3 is TGTGCCAGCAGTTTATCACCGAATTACGAGCAGTACTTC.

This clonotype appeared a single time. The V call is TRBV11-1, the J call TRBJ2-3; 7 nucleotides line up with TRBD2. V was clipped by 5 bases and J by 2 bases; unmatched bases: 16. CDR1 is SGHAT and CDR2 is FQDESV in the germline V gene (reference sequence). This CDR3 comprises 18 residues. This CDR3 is CASSLFFGGSGFTDTQYF. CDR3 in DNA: TGTGCCAGCAGCCTGTTTTTCGGCGGGAGCGGTTTCACAGATACGCAGTATTTT.

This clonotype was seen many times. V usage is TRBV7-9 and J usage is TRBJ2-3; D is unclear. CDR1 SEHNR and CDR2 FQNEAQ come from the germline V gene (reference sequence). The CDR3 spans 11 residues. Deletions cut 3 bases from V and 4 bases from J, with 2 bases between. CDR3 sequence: CASSLPDTQYF. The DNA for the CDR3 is TGTGCCAGCAGCTTGCCAGATACGCAGTATTTT. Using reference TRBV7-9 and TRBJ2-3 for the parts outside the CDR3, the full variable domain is DTGVSQNPRHKITKRGQNVTFRCDPISEHNRLYWYRQTLGQGPEFLTYFQNEAQLEKSRLLSDRFSAERPKGSFSTLEIQRTEQGDSAMYLCASSLPDTQYFGPGTRLTVL.

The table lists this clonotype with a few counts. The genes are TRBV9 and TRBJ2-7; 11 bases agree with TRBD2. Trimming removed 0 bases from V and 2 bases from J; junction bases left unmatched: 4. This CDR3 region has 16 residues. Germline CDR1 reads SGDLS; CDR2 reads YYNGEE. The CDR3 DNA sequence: TGTGCCAGCAGCGTAGCTAGCGGGAGGCAACCCTACGAGCAGTACTTC. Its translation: CASSVASGRQPYEQYF.

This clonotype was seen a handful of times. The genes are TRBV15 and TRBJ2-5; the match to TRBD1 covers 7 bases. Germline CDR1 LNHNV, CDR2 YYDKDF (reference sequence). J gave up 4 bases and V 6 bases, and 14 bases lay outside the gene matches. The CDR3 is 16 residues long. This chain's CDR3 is CATRFLGRPGGETQYF. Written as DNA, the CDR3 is TGTGCCACCAGGTTTCTGGGACGCCCAGGGGGAGAGACCCAGTACTTC.

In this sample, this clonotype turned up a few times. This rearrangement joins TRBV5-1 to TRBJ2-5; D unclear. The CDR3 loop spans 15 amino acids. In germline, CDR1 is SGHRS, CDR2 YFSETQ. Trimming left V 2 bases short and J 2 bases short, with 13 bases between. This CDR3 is CASSFIRTPQETQYF. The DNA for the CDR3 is TGCGCCAGCAGCTTTATCAGGACGCCTCAAGAGACCCAGTACTTC. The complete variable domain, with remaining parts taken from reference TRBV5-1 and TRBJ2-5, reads KAGVTQTPRYLIKTRGQQVTLSCSPISGHRSVSWYQQTPGQGLQFLFEYFSETQRNKGNFPGRFSGRQFSNSRSEMNVSTLELGDSALYLCASSFIRTPQETQYFGPGTRLLVL.

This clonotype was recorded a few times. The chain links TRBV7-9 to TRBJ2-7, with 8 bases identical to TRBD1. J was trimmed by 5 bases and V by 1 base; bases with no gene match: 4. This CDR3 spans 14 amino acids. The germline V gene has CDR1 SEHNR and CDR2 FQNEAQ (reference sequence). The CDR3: CASSLGTGSDEQYF. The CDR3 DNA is TGTGCCAGCAGCTTAGGGACAGGGTCGGACGAGCAGTACTTC.

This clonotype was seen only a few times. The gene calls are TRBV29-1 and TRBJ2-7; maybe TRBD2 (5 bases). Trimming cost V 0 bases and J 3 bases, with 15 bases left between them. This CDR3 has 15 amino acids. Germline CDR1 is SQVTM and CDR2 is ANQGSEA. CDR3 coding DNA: TGCAGCGTTGAAGATCTTAGGACTTTGAACTACGAGCAGTACTTC. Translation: CSVEDLRTLNYEQYF.

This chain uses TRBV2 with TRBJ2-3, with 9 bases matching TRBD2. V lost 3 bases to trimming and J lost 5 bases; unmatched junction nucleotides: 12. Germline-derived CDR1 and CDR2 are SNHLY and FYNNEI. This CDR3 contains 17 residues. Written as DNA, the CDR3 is TGTGCCAGCAGTGATATCAAAGTACTAGCGGGCGAAGATACGCAGTATTTT. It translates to CASSDIKVLAGEDTQYF.

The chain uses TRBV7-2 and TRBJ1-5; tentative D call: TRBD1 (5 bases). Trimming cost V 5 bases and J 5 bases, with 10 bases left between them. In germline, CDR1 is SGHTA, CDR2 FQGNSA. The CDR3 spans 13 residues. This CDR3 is CASSLTRDQPQHF. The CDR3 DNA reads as TGTGCCAGCAGCCTTACCAGGGATCAGCCCCAGCATTTT.

Written as DNA, the CDR3 is TGTGCCAGCAGTTACGGAGCAGGGGTTCAGCCCCAGCATTTT. Its translation: CASSYGAGVQPQHF. V gene TRBV6-5 combines with J gene TRBJ1-5, with a weak D call TRBD1 (6 bases). V gave up 2 bases and J gave up 6 bases, with 11 bases separating them. Per the germline V gene, CDR1 is MNHEY and CDR2 is SVGAGI. The CDR3 runs 14 residues.

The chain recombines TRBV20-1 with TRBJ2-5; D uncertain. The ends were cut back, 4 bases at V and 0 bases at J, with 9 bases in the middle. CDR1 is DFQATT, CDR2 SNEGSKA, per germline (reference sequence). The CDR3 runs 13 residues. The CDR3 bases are TGCAGTGCTATACGAGCAGACCAAGAGACCCAGTACTTC. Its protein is CSAIRADQETQYF.